The 19 T cell receptor beta chains in this list originate from one sample, sequenced in a study of cytomegalovirus exposure and HLA in healthy donors (dated 2017 in TCRdb). The library was produced with the immunoSEQ multiplex PCR assay. For the multiplex PCR, a mixture combining 60 forward primers for TCR Vbeta segments and 13 reverse primers for TCR Jbeta segments was used. TCRdb stores this immuneACCESS table with in-frame sequences only. Part of the clones is absent; in the studies checked, under half of the shortfall reflects unresolved V genes, and no reason is known for the rest. This sample's table carries roughly 84,000 clones. Less than 0.65% of the sample is held by the ten biggest clonotypes. Sequencing was performed on PBMCs. These receptors were collected from a man between 45 and 60 years old in good health and CMV-seronegative.

This sequence joins TRBV19 and TRBJ2-3, with D maybe TRBD2 (5 bases). V was clipped by 4 bases and J by 7 bases, with 21 bases between them. CDR3 length: 16 amino acids. Germline loops: CDR1 LNHDA, CDR2 SQIVND (reference sequence). The CDR3 coding sequence is TGTGCCAGTAGTACACCCTCTGTTGGGCGCGGGTATACGCAGTATTTT. Translating it yields CASSTPSVGRGYTQYF.

This chain links TRBV6-5 with TRBJ1-1; tentative D call: TRBD1 (5 bases). Between the trimmed V and J ends, which lost 2 bases and 4 bases, there was a span of 14 bases. The V gene's germline CDR1 is MNHEY and CDR2 SVGAGI. This CDR3 region has 15 residues. CDR3 nucleotides: TGTGCCAGCAGTTACGGTGGAGGGACGGCCACTGAAGCTTTCTTT. Its translation: CASSYGGGTATEAFF.

CDR3 in amino acids: CASQEGVTAKNIQYF. Here the CDR3 DNA reads TGTGCCAGTCAAGAGGGGGTCACGGCCAAAAACATTCAGTACTTC. The chain is built from TRBV6-1 and TRBJ2-4, with D tentatively TRBD1 (6 bases). The CDR3 is made up of 15 amino acids. V lost 9 bases and J lost 1, with 16 bases in between. Per the germline V gene, CDR1 is MNHNS and CDR2 is SASEGT.

The V and J genes are TRBV9 and TRBJ2-5, with a possible D match to TRBD1 (6 bases). Trimming left V 3 bases short and J 4 bases short, with 13 bases between. The CDR3 has 14 residues. Germline V gives CDR1 SGDLS, CDR2 YYNGEE. The CDR3 loop reads CASSGGGLRETQYF. In nucleotides, the CDR3 is TGTGCCAGCAGCGGAGGGGGTTTGAGAGAGACCCAGTACTTC.

CDR3 protein: CASSFDRVREQYF. CDR3 DNA: TGCGCCAGCAGCTTTGACAGGGTGAGAGAGCAGTACTTC. V gene TRBV5-1 combines with J gene TRBJ2-7; 7 bases fit TRBD1. The V gene end was trimmed by 2 bases and the J gene end by 7 bases; junction bases not matched to a gene: 6. Germline V CDR1 and CDR2: SGHRS, YFSETQ. CDR3 length: 13 residues.

J is TRBJ2-7 and V is TRBV2, with 9 positions matching TRBD1. Germline V CDR1 and CDR2: SNHLY, FYNNEI. V lost 7 bases to trimming and J lost 6 bases; unmatched junction nucleotides: 7. The CDR3 length is 13 residues. The CDR3 bases are TGTGCCAGCAATTTTGGACAGGGGACCGAGCAGTACTTC. It specifies CASNFGQGTEQYF. The entire variable domain, with the rest obtained from reference TRBV2 and TRBJ2-7, is as follows: EPEVTQTPSHQVTQMGQEVILRCVPISNHLYFYWYRQILGQKVEFLVSFYNNEISEKSEIFDDQFSVERPDGSNFTLKIRSTKLEDSAMYFCASNFGQGTEQYFGPGTRLTVT.

The genes are TRBV4-1 and TRBJ2-7, with a possible D match to TRBD1 (6 bases). CDR1 is MGHRA and CDR2 is YSYEKL in the germline V gene. The V end was cut by 4 bases, the J end by 7 bases, with 20 bases between. This CDR3 has 15 amino acids. The CDR3 region has the DNA TGCGCCAGCAGCCTCCAGACAGGATTCTACGTGGAGCAGTACTTC. Residues: CASSLQTGFYVEQYF.

The DNA for the CDR3 is TGCGCCAGCAGCTTCCGGGACAGCCGGACTGAAGCTTTCTTT. Its translation is CASSFRDSRTEAFF. The chain carries TRBV4-1 and TRBJ1-1, with 7 nucleotides matching TRBD1. Germline V CDR1 and CDR2: MGHRA, YSYEKL. Trimming removed 5 bases from V and 5 bases from J; junction bases left unmatched: 8. The CDR3 loop spans 14 amino acids.

V and J are TRBV5-1 and TRBJ1-6, with D possibly matching TRBD1 (5 bases). Trimming pared 0 bases from V and 7 bases from J, leaving 11 bases between. This CDR3 comprises 15 residues. Per the germline V gene, CDR1 is SGHRS and CDR2 is YFSETQ. CDR3 amino acids: CASSLGGSENSPLHF. CDR3 nucleotide sequence: TGCGCCAGCAGCTTGGGGGGCAGTGAGAATTCACCCCTCCACTTT.

The chain uses TRBV4-1 and TRBJ2-3; TRBD1 agrees at 10 bases. The V gene end was trimmed by 3 bases and the J gene end by 8 bases; junction bases not matched to a gene: 11. The CDR3 is 16 residues long. Germline V gene sequence: CDR1 MGHRA, CDR2 YSYEKL. CDR3 region: CASSHRTGQGKGTQYF. As DNA, the CDR3 is TGCGCCAGCAGCCACCGAACGGGACAGGGGAAGGGTACGCAGTATTTT.

The J gene is TRBJ1-2, the V gene TRBV18, with TRBD1 identical over 7 bases. Germline CDR1 KGHSH, CDR2 LQKENI. This CDR3 has 14 residues. J was trimmed by 3 bases and V by 5 bases; bases with no gene match: 6. CDR3 in amino acids: CASSGDRAHYGYTF. The CDR3 DNA sequence: TGTGCCAGCTCAGGTGACAGGGCCCACTATGGCTACACCTTC.

The chain uses TRBV27 and TRBJ2-5; 10 bases map to TRBD1. TRBJ2-7 matches the DNA end more closely, so the J call is doubtful. Germline assignment: CDR1 MNHEY and CDR2 SMNVEV (reference sequence). The CDR3 sequence is 14 residues long. The CDR3 bases are TGTGCCAGCAGCCTCCGGGACAGGGGCCACGAGCAGTACTTC. It codes for CASSLRDRGHEQYF.

The rearrangement uses TRBV28 and TRBJ1-5, with 9 bases identical to TRBD1. The germline V gene has CDR1 MDHEN and CDR2 SYDVKM. This CDR3 has 14 residues. The V segment lost 6 bases and the J segment 9 bases; nucleotides outside the gene matches: 9. CDR3 DNA sequence: TGTGCCAGCAGAACAGGGGGCCGAGAGAGGCCCCAGCATTTT. It encodes CASRTGGRERPQHF.

With respect to this clone: The junction departs from germline at one end; a sequencing error may be responsible. V is TRBV7-7 and J is TRBJ2-5; TRBD2 agrees at 7 bases. The CDR3 runs 15 residues. The germline CDR1 and CDR2 sequences are SSHAT and FNYEAQ (reference sequence). In DNA form, the CDR3 reads TGTGCTAGCAGCTTGAGCGAAGCGGGGATCGAGACCCAGTACTTC. It specifies CASSLSEAGIETQYF.

V and J are TRBV19 and TRBJ2-7; D is undetermined. CDR3 length: 13 amino acids. The V gene lost 4 bases and the J gene lost 5 bases, with 12 bases spanning the gap. The germline gives CDR1 LNHDA, CDR2 SQIVND (reference sequence). CDR3 sequence: CASSNRVTDEQYF. The DNA for the CDR3 is TGTGCCAGTAGTAACAGAGTAACCGACGAGCAGTACTTC.

This chain uses TRBV18 with TRBJ2-3; 9 bases are shared with TRBD1. From germline, CDR1 is KGHSH and CDR2 LQKENI. CDR3 size: 13 residues. V dropped 4 bases and J dropped 6; count of bases not matched to a gene: 2. The CDR3, as DNA: TGTGCCAGCTCACTGGGACAGGGTGATACGCAGTATTTT. Its protein product is CASSLGQGDTQYF.

The genes are TRBV7-2 and TRBJ1-2, with 7 nucleotides matching TRBD1. The CDR3 has 14 residues. Germline V gene data show CDR1 as SGHTA and CDR2 as FQGNSA. Germline trimming cut 3 bases from V and 7 bases from J; bases unmatched to any gene: 8. Here the CDR3 DNA reads TGTGCCAGCAGCTTGATCTACAGGGGTGGTGGCTACACCTTC. Amino acids: CASSLIYRGGGYTF.

V is TRBV28 and J is TRBJ1-2, with D perhaps TRBD1 (6 bases). V lost 4 bases and J lost 4, with 16 bases in between. The CDR3 is 15 residues long. Germline assignment: CDR1 MDHEN and CDR2 SYDVKM. The CDR3 loop reads CASSYPQGLAYGYTF. The CDR3 nucleotides read TGTGCCAGCAGTTATCCACAGGGTCTTGCCTATGGCTACACCTTC.

The CDR3, as DNA: TGTGCCACCGCGATGTCCTCCTACGAGCAGTACTTC. Protein: CATAMSSYEQYF. The genes are TRBV6-6 and TRBJ2-7; D uncertain. This CDR3 comprises 12 residues. Trimming removed 10 bases at V and 0 bases at J, with 10 bases between. Germline CDR1 MNHNY, CDR2 SVGAGI (reference sequence).